This entry lists 5 T cell receptor beta chains sequenced from one sample in a study of identical twins. Each CDR3 protein is one row after TCRdb ran MiXCR on the 5' RACE reads. The sample lists about 530,000 distinct CDR3 sequences; 20% to 25% were seen once. This same sample was also part of a study on yellow fever vaccine responses in identical twins.

Sequencing input: CD4+ T cells sorted from blood. The receptors shown here come from a woman aged 18-29 years in good health.

In this sample, this clonotype turned up a few times. In DNA, the CDR3 is TGTGCCAGCAGCATAGGGCTAGCGGGAGTCAATGAGCAGTTCTTC. Protein product: CASSIGLAGVNEQFF. The V gene is TRBV7-2, the J gene TRBJ2-1; TRBD2 agrees at 10 bases. Unmatched junction bases numbered 7, after V lost 5 bases and J lost 6 bases. The CDR3 covers 15 residues. Germline V gives CDR1 SGHTA, CDR2 FQGNSA.

This clonotype has a handful of counts. The genes are TRBV7-9 and TRBJ2-1; no firm D call. CDR1 and CDR2 (germline): SEHNR, FQNEAQ (reference sequence). Trimming took off 7 bases at V and 4 bases at J, with 14 bases between the two ends. The CDR3 loop spans 14 amino acids. CDR3 sequence: CASTQARSYNEQFF. The CDR3 DNA is TGTGCCAGCACCCAGGCGAGAAGTTACAATGAGCAGTTCTTC.

Only a few counts were recorded for this clonotype. V is TRBV12-3 or TRBV12-4 and J is TRBJ2-4; the D gene is possibly TRBD1 (5 bases). V lost 5 bases, J lost 2 bases, and 10 bases lay in between. The CDR3 sequence is 14 residues long. CDR3 sequence (DNA): TGTGCCAGCAGTGCAGGGTTGCCCAAAAACATTCAGTACTTC. This sequence encodes CASSAGLPKNIQYF.

This clonotype was recorded at least ten times. The chain employs TRBV12-3 or TRBV12-4 and TRBJ2-1; 12 bases fit TRBD2. The CDR3 covers 17 residues. V was pared by 5 bases and J by 9 bases, with 14 bases of the junction left unmatched. This CDR3 is CASSLLTSGRVKGEQFF. CDR3 nucleotide sequence: TGTGCCAGCAGTCTATTGACTAGCGGGAGAGTCAAGGGTGAGCAGTTCTTC.

This clonotype has a handful of counts. DNA for the CDR3: TGCGCCAGCAGCGCATCAAGGACTAGCAGTGTCACAGATACGCAGTATTTT. Its translation: CASSASRTSSVTDTQYF. The rearrangement joins TRBV5-1 to TRBJ2-3; 8 bases fit TRBD2. CDR1 is SGHRS and CDR2 is YFSETQ in the germline V gene. CDR3 size: 17 residues. The ends lost 4 bases at V and 2 bases at J; junction bases unmatched: 12.